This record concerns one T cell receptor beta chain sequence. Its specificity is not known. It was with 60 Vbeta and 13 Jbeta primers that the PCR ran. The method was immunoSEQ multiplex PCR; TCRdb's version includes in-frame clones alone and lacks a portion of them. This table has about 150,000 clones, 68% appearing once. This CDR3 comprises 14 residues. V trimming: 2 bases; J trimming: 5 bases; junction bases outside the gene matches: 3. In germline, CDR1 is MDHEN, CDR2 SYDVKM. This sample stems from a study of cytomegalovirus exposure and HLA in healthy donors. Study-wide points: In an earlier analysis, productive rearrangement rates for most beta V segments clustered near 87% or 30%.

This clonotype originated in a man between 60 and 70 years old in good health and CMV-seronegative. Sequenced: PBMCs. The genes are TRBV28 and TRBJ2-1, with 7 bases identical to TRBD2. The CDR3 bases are TGTGCCAGCAGTTTAAGCGGGAAAGACAATGAGCAGTTCTTC. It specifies CASSLSGKDNEQFF.